Following are 12 T cell receptor beta chains from one sample sequenced in a study of shared clonotypes between healthy human individuals. Profiling relied on immunoSEQ multiplex PCR, and the TCRdb table lists in-frame clones only, not all of them. Counted here are over a million clones, roughly 96% occurring once; the ten biggest clones make up 1.2%. The specimen was naive CD4+ T cells sorted from blood. The subset denotes: CD45RA+ positively selected. The source is a man younger than 45 in good health.

This chain links TRBV5-4 with TRBJ2-1; no clear D. V was trimmed by 0 bases and J by 6 bases, leaving 4 bases between them. CDR3 size: 12 residues. From germline, CDR1 is SGHNT and CDR2 YYREEE (reference sequence). The CDR3 coding sequence is TGTGCCAGCAGCTTGGGTGTCAATGAGCAGTTCTTC. It specifies CASSLGVNEQFF.

The rearrangement links TRBV4-1 to TRBJ2-2; possibly TRBD2 for D (6 bases). The CDR3 is 17 residues long. The V end lost 3 bases, the J end lost 3 bases, and 17 bases lay between the germline ends. The germline V gene encodes CDR1 MGHRA and CDR2 YSYEKL. This CDR3 is CASSHLLRGGDTGELFF. In DNA, the CDR3 is TGCGCCAGCAGCCACCTCCTAAGAGGAGGGGACACCGGGGAGCTGTTTTTT.

This chain uses TRBV25-1 with TRBJ2-1; 8 nucleotides line up with TRBD1. This CDR3 is built from 13 residues. Germline trimming cut 5 bases from V and 9 bases from J; bases unmatched to any gene: 6. The germline CDR1 and CDR2 sequences are MGHDK and SYGVNS. CDR3 bases: TGTGCCAGCAGTCTTCAACAGGGGGGTGAGCAGTTCTTC. It encodes CASSLQQGGEQFF.

The V gene is TRBV28, the J gene TRBJ1-3, with TRBD1 matching over 8 bases. This CDR3 is built from 15 residues. After removal of 5 bases from V and 3 bases from J, the junction contained 6 bases not matched to a gene. Germline loops: CDR1 MDHEN, CDR2 SYDVKM. The CDR3 bases are TGTGCCAGCAGTGTTACAGGGGGTGGTGGAAACACCATATATTTT. As protein: CASSVTGGGGNTIYF.

V gene TRBV6-5 combines with J gene TRBJ1-1; no reliable D call. V dropped 0 bases and J dropped 4 bases, with 3 bases sitting between them. From germline, CDR1 is MNHEY and CDR2 SVGAGI. The CDR3 is made up of 12 amino acids. The CDR3 reads CASSYSTTEAFF. Here the CDR3 DNA reads TGTGCCAGCAGTTACTCTACCACTGAAGCTTTCTTT.

The V call is TRBV7-9, the J call TRBJ2-3; D uncertain. The CDR3 spans 14 residues. Per the germline V gene, CDR1 is SEHNR and CDR2 is FQNEAQ (reference sequence). The V end lost 5 bases, the J end lost 2 bases, and 11 bases lay between the germline ends. As DNA, the CDR3 is TGTGCCAGCAGCCCGAACTCGAACACAGATACGCAGTATTTT. This gives the protein CASSPNSNTDTQYF.

DNA for the CDR3: TGTGCCAGCTCACCAATCTTAGGGGACTCTGGGGCCAACGTCCTGACTTTC. It translates to CASSPILGDSGANVLTF. J is TRBJ2-6 and V is TRBV18, with D perhaps matching TRBD1 (5 bases). The CDR3 extends over 17 amino acids. Germline CDR1 KGHSH, CDR2 LQKENI. V dropped 2 bases and J dropped 0 bases, with 11 bases sitting between them.

The table lists this clone with a count of one. V is TRBV28 and J is TRBJ1-5; TRBD1 might be the D (5 bases). V was pared by 6 bases and J by 3 bases, with 15 bases between. The CDR3 covers 15 residues. Germline V gene sequence: CDR1 MDHEN, CDR2 SYDVKM. As DNA, the CDR3 is TGTGCCAGCAGGAGTCGAGACAGAAACAATCAGCCCCAGCATTTT. This gives the protein CASRSRDRNNQPQHF.

The V gene is TRBV27, the J gene TRBJ1-5; TRBD1 might be the D (5 bases). The V end lost 5 bases, the J end lost 7 bases, and 18 bases lay between the germline ends. Per germline, CDR1 MNHEY and CDR2 SMNVEV (reference sequence). The CDR3 consists of 15 residues. Here the CDR3 DNA reads TGTGCCAGCAGTCCGAATGTGGGGGTGAACCAGCCCCAGCATTTT. Its translation is CASSPNVGVNQPQHF.

The table lists this clone with a count of one. The gene calls are TRBV30 and TRBJ1-2; D may be TRBD1 (5 bases). This CDR3 contains 11 residues. V was trimmed by 5 bases and J by 10 bases, leaving 14 bases between them. The germline CDR1 and CDR2 sequences are GTSNPN and SVGIG (reference sequence). This CDR3 is CAWRQGGDYTF. The CDR3 DNA reads as TGTGCCTGGCGCCAGGGTGGTGACTACACCTTC.

The chain links TRBV7-6 to TRBJ2-1, with D possibly matching TRBD2 (5 bases). CDR1 and CDR2 from the germline V gene are SGHVS and FNYEAQ. Trimming pared 3 bases from V and 6 bases from J, leaving 9 bases between. CDR3 size: 13 residues. The CDR3 reads CASSLSEGNEQFF. The CDR3 nucleotides are TGTGCCAGCAGCTTGTCCGAGGGCAATGAGCAGTTCTTC.

The rearrangement uses TRBV2 and TRBJ1-5, with D unresolved. CDR1 is SNHLY and CDR2 is FYNNEI in the germline V gene. The CDR3 extends over 16 amino acids. The germline V and J ends were trimmed by 0 bases and 7 bases, with 16 bases remaining between them. CDR3 sequence reads: CASSEAVQASRQPQHF. The DNA for the CDR3 is TGTGCCAGCAGTGAAGCGGTGCAGGCCTCTCGGCAGCCCCAGCATTTT.